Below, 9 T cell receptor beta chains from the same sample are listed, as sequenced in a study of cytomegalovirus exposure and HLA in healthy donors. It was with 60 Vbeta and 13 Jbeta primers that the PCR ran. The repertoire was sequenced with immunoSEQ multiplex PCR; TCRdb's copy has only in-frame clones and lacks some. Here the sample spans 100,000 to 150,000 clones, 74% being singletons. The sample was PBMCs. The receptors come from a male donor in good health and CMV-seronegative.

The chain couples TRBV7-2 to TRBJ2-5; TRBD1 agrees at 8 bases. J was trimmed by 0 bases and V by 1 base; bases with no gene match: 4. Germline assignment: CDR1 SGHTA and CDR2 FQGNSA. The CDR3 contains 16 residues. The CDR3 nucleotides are TGTGCCAGCAGCTTAGGACAGGGGCCGTACCAAGAGACCCAGTACTTC. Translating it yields CASSLGQGPYQETQYF.

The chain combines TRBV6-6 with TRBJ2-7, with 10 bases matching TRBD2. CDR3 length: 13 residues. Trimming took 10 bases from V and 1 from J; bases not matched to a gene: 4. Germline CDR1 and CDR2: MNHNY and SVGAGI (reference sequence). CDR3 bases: TGTGCCACCACTAGCGGGGTTTCCTACGAGCAGTACTTC. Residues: CATTSGVSYEQYF.

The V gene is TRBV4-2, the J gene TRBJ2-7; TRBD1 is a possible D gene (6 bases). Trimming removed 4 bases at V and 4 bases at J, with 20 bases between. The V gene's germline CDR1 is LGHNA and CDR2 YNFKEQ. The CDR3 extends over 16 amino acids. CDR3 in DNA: TGTGCCAGCAGCCCCCCGAGCCCGGCAGGGGTGTACGAGCAGTACTTC. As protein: CASSPPSPAGVYEQYF.

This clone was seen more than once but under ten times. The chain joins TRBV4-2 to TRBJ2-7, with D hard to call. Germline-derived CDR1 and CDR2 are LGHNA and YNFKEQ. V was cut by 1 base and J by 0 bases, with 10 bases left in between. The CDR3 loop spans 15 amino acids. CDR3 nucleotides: TGTGCCAGCAGCCAAGGGCACTCTAGCTCCTACGAGCAGTACTTC. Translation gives CASSQGHSSSYEQYF.

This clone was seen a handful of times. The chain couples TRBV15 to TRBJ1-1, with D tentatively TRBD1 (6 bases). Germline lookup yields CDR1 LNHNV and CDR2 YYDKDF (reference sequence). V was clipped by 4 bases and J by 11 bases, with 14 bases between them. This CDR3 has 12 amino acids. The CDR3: CATSTTGREAFF. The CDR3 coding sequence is TGTGCCACCAGCACCACAGGGCGGGAGGCTTTCTTT.

The CDR3 DNA is TGTGCCAGCGAAGGGGACAGGGGTCAGCAGCAGTACTTC. Its translation: CASEGDRGQQQYF. The V and J genes are TRBV7-9 and TRBJ2-7; TRBD1 agrees at 10 bases. Germline CDR1 SEHNR, CDR2 FQNEAQ (reference sequence). After removal of 8 bases from V and 8 bases from J, the junction contained 9 bases not matched to a gene. The CDR3 extends over 13 amino acids.

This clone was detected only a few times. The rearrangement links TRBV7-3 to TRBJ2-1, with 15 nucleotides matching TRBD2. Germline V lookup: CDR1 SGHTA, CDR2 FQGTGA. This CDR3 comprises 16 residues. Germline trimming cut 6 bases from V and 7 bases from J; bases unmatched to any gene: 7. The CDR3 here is CASSPGLAGGWNEQFF. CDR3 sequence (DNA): TGTGCCAGCAGTCCGGGACTAGCGGGGGGTTGGAATGAGCAGTTCTTC. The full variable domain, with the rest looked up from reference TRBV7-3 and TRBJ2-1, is GAGVSQTPSNKVTEKGKYVELRCDPISGHTALYWYRQSLGQGPEFLIYFQGTGAADDSGLPNDRFFAVRPEGSVSTLKIQRTERGDSAVYLCASSPGLAGGWNEQFFGPGTRLTVL.

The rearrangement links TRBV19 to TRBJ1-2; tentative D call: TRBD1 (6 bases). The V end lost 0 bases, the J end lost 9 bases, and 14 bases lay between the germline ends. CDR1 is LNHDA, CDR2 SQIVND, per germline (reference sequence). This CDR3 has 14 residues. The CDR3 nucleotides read TGTGCCAGTAGTATAGATGGACAGCTCGACAGCTACACCTTC. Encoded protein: CASSIDGQLDSYTF.

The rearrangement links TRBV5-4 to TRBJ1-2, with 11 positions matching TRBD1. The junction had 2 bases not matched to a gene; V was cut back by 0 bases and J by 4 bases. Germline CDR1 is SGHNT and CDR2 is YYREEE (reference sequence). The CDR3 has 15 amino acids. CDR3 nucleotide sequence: TGTGCCAGCAGCTTGGGGACAGGGGGCGTCTATGGCTACACCTTC. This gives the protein CASSLGTGGVYGYTF.